A single sample is the source of the 28 T cell receptor beta chains below, sequenced in a study of blood T cells in healthy people across ages (dated by TCRdb to 2013 to 2016). The method behind the library was 5' RACE. The listed sequencing device is Illumina HiSeq 2500. A second roughly 6 to 12 cycle PCR used a sample-barcoded 5' primer and a J-beta primer mix. TCRdb redid the processing of the public reads, applying fastp at Q25 and MiXCR, and retained in-frame beta chains. Rows are unified per CDR3 protein, each entry keeping the most common DNA and genes. The table for this sample lists 1.5 million to 2 million distinct CDR3 sequences; about 30% of them were counted only once. The top ten hold 7.7% of the sample. Input material: blood. All receptors derive from a woman in her twenties or thirties in good health.

The chain recombines TRBV21-1 with TRBJ2-1; TRBD1 was called by the table and not checked on the DNA. TRBV21-1 is marked as a pseudogene. There are 21 residues in the CDR3. The CDR3 DNA reads TGTGCCAGCAGCAAATGGCCGGCAGGTGACGTCCCGAAGGGGAGCTACAATGAGCAGTTCTTC. It yields the protein CASSKWPAGDVPKGSYNEQFF.

The chain links TRBV11-2 to TRBJ2-7; D not resolved. This CDR3 spans 13 amino acids. V dropped 3 bases and J dropped 0 bases, with 6 bases sitting between them. Germline assignment: CDR1 SGHAT and CDR2 FQNNGV. CDR3 nucleotide sequence: TGTGCCAGCAGCTTCGACACCTCCTACGAGCAGTACTTC. This codes for CASSFDTSYEQYF.

The chain combines TRBV5-1 with TRBJ2-7; 9 nucleotides align to TRBD2. The trim removed 0 bases at V and 3 bases at J, leaving 13 bases unmatched. The CDR3 length is 18 residues. In germline, CDR1 is SGHRS, CDR2 YFSETQ. CDR3 DNA: TGCGCCAGCAGCTTGGCCGGAGTAGCGGGAGTTTCCCGCTACGAGCAGTACTTC. Translated: CASSLAGVAGVSRYEQYF.

The genes are TRBV5-1 and TRBJ2-5, with TRBD2 matching 7 bases. V was pared by 6 bases and J by 1 base, with 12 bases of the junction left unmatched. Germline V gene lookup returns CDR1 SGHRS and CDR2 YFSETQ. This CDR3 region has 16 residues. The CDR3 DNA reads TGCGCCAGCACTGATGGGGGGGGTGGGGGCCAAGAGACCCAGTACTTC. As protein: CASTDGGGGGQETQYF.

This clonotype appeared many times. The V gene is TRBV6-5, the J gene TRBJ2-1; 8 positions match TRBD2. The V gene end was trimmed by 6 bases and the J gene end by 1 base; junction bases not matched to a gene: 8. The CDR3 has 16 amino acids. Germline V CDR1 and CDR2: MNHEY, SVGAGI. CDR3 nucleotides: TGTGCCAGCAGATCACGGGAGGGCGGGTCCTACAATGAGCAGTTCTTC. It specifies CASRSREGGSYNEQFF.

Of note for this clonotype: This sequence may be a read error, since a much larger clone differs from it by one base. The chain recombines TRBV29-1 with TRBJ2-3, with D perhaps TRBD1 (5 bases). Deletions cut 4 bases from V and 3 bases from J, with 17 bases between. The CDR3 runs to 15 residues. The V gene's germline CDR1 is SQVTM and CDR2 ANQGSEA. The CDR3 DNA reads as TGCAGCGTTGGAGTCTCCTCAGGGCCGACAGATACGCAGTATTTT. Protein sequence: CSVGVSSGPTDTQYF.

V gene TRBV7-2 combines with J gene TRBJ1-1; maybe TRBD1 (6 bases). This CDR3 has 16 residues. V lost 1 base, J lost 4 bases, and 16 bases lay in between. The germline gives CDR1 SGHTA, CDR2 FQGNSA. The CDR3 nucleotides read TGTGCCAGCAGCTTAGAGGACAGCCCCAAGAGCACTGAAGCTTTCTTT. Residues: CASSLEDSPKSTEAFF.

J is TRBJ1-1 and V is TRBV7-9; possible D gene TRBD1, 6 bases. V lost 1 base and J 1 base, leaving 10 bases between the germline ends. Germline V gene sequence: CDR1 SEHNR, CDR2 FQNEAQ (reference sequence). The CDR3 is 15 residues long. The CDR3 reads CASSLVTGTNTEAFF. CDR3 nucleotide sequence: TGTGCCAGCAGCTTAGTTACAGGGACGAACACTGAAGCTTTCTTT. The full variable domain, rest sourced from reference TRBV7-9 and TRBJ1-1, is DTGVSQNPRHKITKRGQNVTFRCDPISEHNRLYWYRQTLGQGPEFLTYFQNEAQLEKSRLLSDRFSAERPKGSFSTLEIQRTEQGDSAMYLCASSLVTGTNTEAFFGQGTRLTVV.

The chain links TRBV20-1 to TRBJ2-1; 9 nucleotides agree with TRBD1. After removal of 4 bases from V and 7 bases from J, the junction contained 8 bases not matched to a gene. The CDR3 consists of 14 residues. The V gene's germline CDR1 is DFQATT and CDR2 SNEGSKA (reference sequence). The CDR3 nucleotides read TGCAGTGCTAATCCGGGACAGGGAAGGAATGAGCAGTTCTTC. Encoded protein: CSANPGQGRNEQFF.

Many counts were recorded for this clonotype. V is TRBV12-3 or TRBV12-4 and J is TRBJ1-2; no clear D gene. The V and J ends lost 7 bases and 5 bases respectively, with 8 bases between them. CDR3 length: 11 residues. CDR3 sequence: CASTSKYGYTF. In nucleotides, the CDR3 is TGTGCCAGCACCTCCAAATATGGCTACACCTTC.

This clonotype appeared a few times. The chain uses TRBV20-1 and TRBJ2-7; 10 bases line up with TRBD2. Germline CDR1 DFQATT, CDR2 SNEGSKA (reference sequence). CDR3 size: 17 residues. V lost 3 bases to trimming and J lost 3 bases; unmatched junction nucleotides: 14. CDR3 nucleotides: TGCAGTGCTAGGGCCCAGCGGGAGGGCCAAGGGCTCTACGAGCAGTACTTC. As protein: CSARAQREGQGLYEQYF.

The chain employs TRBV27 and TRBJ2-3, with 13 bases lining up with TRBD2. Germline CDR1 reads MNHEY; CDR2 reads SMNVEV (reference sequence). The length of the CDR3 is 15 residues. After removal of 6 bases from V and 3 bases from J, the junction contained 3 bases not matched to a gene. Here the CDR3 reads CASRWGLAGTDTQYF. CDR3 DNA sequence: TGTGCCAGCAGATGGGGACTAGCGGGGACAGATACGCAGTATTTT.

This clonotype has ten or more counts. The chain joins TRBV28 to TRBJ2-7, with D possibly TRBD1 on 7 matching bases. The CDR3 sequence is 14 residues long. CDR1 and CDR2 from the germline V gene are MDHEN and SYDVKM. V was clipped by 6 bases and J by 2 bases, with 14 bases between them. CDR3 nucleotides: TGTGCCAGCAGCTTGGAGGGGGCGCCCTACGAGCAGTACTTC. Encoded protein: CASSLEGAPYEQYF.

DNA of the CDR3: TGTGCCAGCAGCGCCGGGGGAAAGAACACTGAAGCTTTCTTT. Its protein product is CASSAGGKNTEAFF. The chain carries TRBV9 and TRBJ1-1; TRBD1 might be the D (5 bases). The CDR3 extends over 14 amino acids. V was cut by 3 bases and J by 1 base, with 10 bases left in between. The germline V gene has CDR1 SGDLS and CDR2 YYNGEE.

The rearrangement joins TRBV20-1 to TRBJ2-1; D is ambiguous. With the DNA end fitting TRBJ2-7 better, the J assignment may be wrong. Germline CDR1 reads DFQATT; CDR2 reads SNEGSKA (reference sequence). The CDR3 totals 14 residues. The CDR3 bases are TGCAGTGCTAGGTACACCTTCTCCTACAATGAGCAGTACTTC. Translation gives CSARYTFSYNEQYF.

The chain couples TRBV18 to TRBJ2-7; D gene unclear. The assigned J gene may be wrong: the sequence end matches TRBJ2-5 better. Germline V lookup: CDR1 KGHSH, CDR2 LQKENI. The CDR3 sequence is 14 residues long. Here the CDR3 DNA reads TGTGCCAGCTCACCTCGTAAGGGTGGTGAGACCCAGTACTTC. Protein product: CASSPRKGGETQYF.

The sample holds a few counts of this clonotype. The rearrangement joins TRBV5-1 to TRBJ2-2; TRBD2 matches at 8 bases. Germline V CDR1 and CDR2: SGHRS, YFSETQ. This CDR3 comprises 15 residues. Unmatched junction bases numbered 4, after V lost 2 bases and J lost 4 bases. The CDR3, as DNA: TGCGCCAGCAGCTTCGGAAGCGGGGGCACCGGGGAGCTGTTTTTT. Translating it yields CASSFGSGGTGELFF.

This clonotype was counted at least ten times. The J gene is TRBJ1-2, the V gene TRBV29-1; D may be TRBD1 (5 bases). V lost 4 bases and J lost 0, with 12 bases in between. This CDR3 comprises 14 residues. The germline CDR1 and CDR2 sequences are SQVTM and ANQGSEA. CDR3 loop: CSVGIGGANYGYTF. Written as DNA, the CDR3 is TGCAGCGTTGGAATTGGGGGAGCTAACTATGGCTACACCTTC.

The V call is TRBV28, the J call TRBJ1-4; D is possibly TRBD1 (5 bases). This CDR3 spans 15 amino acids. Germline V lookup: CDR1 MDHEN, CDR2 SYDVKM. V lost 6 bases and J lost 8, with 19 bases in between. CDR3 nucleotides: TGTGCCAGCAGGTCCGGCGGAAGGGGAGGGGAAAAACTGTTTTTT. The encoded protein is CASRSGGRGGEKLFF.

This chain uses TRBV30 with TRBJ2-1; D unclear. V lost 5 bases, J lost 7 bases, and 15 bases lay in between. Germline CDR1 GTSNPN, CDR2 SVGIG (reference sequence). The CDR3 is 13 residues long. The CDR3 loop reads CAWGPHSGNEQFF. The CDR3 bases are TGTGCCTGGGGCCCCCATTCTGGAAATGAGCAGTTCTTC.

This clonotype was picked up a small number of times. The chain has TRBV20-1 and TRBJ2-7; 7 bases are shared with TRBD1. Germline-derived CDR1 and CDR2 are DFQATT and SNEGSKA (reference sequence). CDR3 length: 15 residues. Unmatched junction bases numbered 11, after V lost 6 bases and J lost 0 bases. CDR3 in amino acids: CSAQGGGQASYEQYF. CDR3 nucleotides: TGCAGTGCGCAAGGGGGCGGACAGGCCTCCTACGAGCAGTACTTC.

V is TRBV7-9 and J is TRBJ2-1, with a possible D match to TRBD1 (6 bases). CDR1 and CDR2 (germline): SEHNR, FQNEAQ (reference sequence). V dropped 0 bases and J dropped 5 bases, with 8 bases sitting between them. This CDR3 has 14 residues. CDR3 in amino acids: CASSLAQGHNEQFF. CDR3 in DNA: TGTGCCAGCAGCTTAGCACAGGGACACAATGAGCAGTTCTTC.

This clonotype was seen ten or more times. This rearrangement joins TRBV29-1 to TRBJ2-7; D may be TRBD1 or TRBD2 (5 bases each). The ends were cut back, 4 bases at V and 0 bases at J, with 10 bases in the middle. The CDR3 covers 13 residues. CDR1 and CDR2 (germline): SQVTM, ANQGSEA. The CDR3 DNA sequence: TGCAGCGTTGTCCAGGGACCCTCCTACGAGCAGTACTTC. It encodes CSVVQGPSYEQYF.

V and J are TRBV5-1 and TRBJ1-6; D is perhaps TRBD1 (5 bases). Trimming took off 3 bases at V and 14 bases at J, with 15 bases between the two ends. The CDR3 contains 13 residues. Germline V gene data show CDR1 as SGHRS and CDR2 as YFSETQ. Here the CDR3 DNA reads TGCGCCAGCAGCTCGGTCGGGGGGACCTCCCTCCACTTT. Its translation is CASSSVGGTSLHF.

This clonotype was counted a few times. V and J are TRBV7-9 and TRBJ1-2; D ambiguous. Trimming shortened V by 4 bases and J by 0 bases, and 12 bases separated the two germline ends. This CDR3 is 15 amino acids long. Germline CDR1 and CDR2: SEHNR and FQNEAQ (reference sequence). The CDR3 DNA reads as TGTGCCAGCAGCTCTCAGGACGGTGCTAACTATGGCTACACCTTC. It encodes CASSSQDGANYGYTF.

V gene TRBV11-3 combines with J gene TRBJ2-3; D not resolved. The CDR3 loop spans 14 amino acids. The ends were cut back, 0 bases at V and 4 bases at J, with 8 bases in the middle. Germline assignment: CDR1 SGHNT and CDR2 YENEEA. CDR3 region: CASSLDHVADTQYF. The CDR3 DNA reads TGTGCCAGCAGCTTAGACCATGTCGCAGATACGCAGTATTTT. Using reference TRBV11-3 and TRBJ2-3 for the parts outside the CDR3, the full variable domain is EAGVVQSPRYKIIEKKQPVAFWCNPISGHNTLYWYLQNLGQGPELLIRYENEEAVDDSQLPKDRFSAERLKGVDSTLKIQPAELGDSAVYLCASSLDHVADTQYFGPGTRLTVL.

The chain has TRBV7-9 and TRBJ1-5; D is unclear. This CDR3 has 13 amino acids. Trimming removed 6 bases at V and 3 bases at J, with 9 bases between. Germline CDR1 SEHNR, CDR2 FQNEAQ (reference sequence). The CDR3 reads CASSREINQPQHF. The CDR3 coding sequence is TGTGCCAGCAGTCGGGAGATCAATCAGCCCCAGCATTTT.

This clonotype showed up just a few times. The J gene is TRBJ2-3, the V gene TRBV5-1, with TRBD1 matching over 9 bases. V shed 3 bases, J shed 5 bases, and the junction held 4 bases outside the gene matches. This CDR3 is built from 14 residues. CDR1 and CDR2 from the germline V gene are SGHRS and YFSETQ. CDR3 nucleotides: TGCGCCAGCAGCTCTACAGGGGGCAGAGATACGCAGTATTTT. Its protein product is CASSSTGGRDTQYF.